The rows below give T cell receptor beta chains drawn from one sample of a study of T cell changes during pregnancy in multiple sclerosis. The assay was immunoSEQ multiplex PCR, and TCRdb's table has in-frame clones only and misses some. The sample holds about 36,000 clones, 90% to 95% seen once. Sample: CD4+ T cells from peripheral blood mononuclear cells, taken after pregnancy. Source of these receptors: a female donor with multiple sclerosis, enrolled in a pregnancy study. The CDR3 runs from the conserved cysteine through the conserved F or W. Some rows have no size entry. The others give once, few or many, or a class for an expanded clone.

>-|TRBV4-3|TRBJ2-6
CASSHGQGGPSSGANVLTF
>-|TRBV19|TRBJ1-1
CASSRTGNTEAFF
>-|TRBV5-1|TRBJ1-1
CASSFWTADEAFF
>-|TRBV2|TRBJ1-1
CASSARTVNTEAFF
>-|TRBV2|TRBJ2-7
CASTSRGHSYEQYF
>-|TRBV7-2|TRBJ2-7
CASSPGAPTYEQYF
>-|TRBV11-2|TRBJ2-3
CASIQGRGHTTDTQYF
>once|TRBV11-1|TRBJ2-3
CASSLDGQAFTDTQYF
>-|TRBV19|TRBJ2-1
CASSTGGSFSYNEQFF
>-|TRBV18|TRBJ2-1
CASSRTGSSSYNEQFF
>-|TRBV5-1|TRBJ2-4
CASSSGLAGGRAKNIQYF
>-|TRBV18|TRBJ2-3
CASSPLRLAASTDTQYF
>-|TRBV5-1|TRBJ2-3
CASKSGGGTDTQYF